This T cell receptor beta chain was recovered during a study of cytotoxic CD8 clonotypes in ibrutinib-treated CLL. Study findings and constraints: Public clonotypes (which were uncommon) either contracted or remained stable on treatment. For progressing versus sustained-remission patients, sampling times were not the same. Researchers report that baseline clonality outpaced age-matched healthy donors and tracked circulating CD8+ T-cell counts.

Looked up from germline, CDR1 is SGHTA and CDR2 is FQGNSA. This CDR3 is 14 amino acids long. V was shortened by 1 base and J by 4 bases, with 10 bases between the two germline ends. Here immunoSEQ multiplex PCR was the method, and the copy in TCRdb shows in-frame clones only, minus some. This repertoire shows some 14,000 clones, more than 60% found once; its top ten account for roughly 5.3%. Comment on this clone: No antigen is known for it.

Sequenced material: PBMCs, taken before ibrutinib treatment. The rearrangement uses TRBV7-2 and TRBJ1-2; D remains ambiguous. This sequence originates from a human donor with chronic lymphocytic leukemia. CDR3 protein: CASSLGLATYGYTF. The DNA of the CDR3 is TGTGCCAGCAGCTTAGGATTAGCTACCTATGGCTACACCTTC.